This T cell receptor beta chain was sequenced for a study of regulatory T cells in long-lasting Graves disease. Study observations and caveats: Thyroid tissue went unexamined; only peripheral blood was analyzed. TCR diversity in persistent Graves' patients was below that of newly diagnosed ones.

Construction of TCR beta libraries relied on iRepertoire HTBI primers and on Arm-PCR targeting CDR3 regions. Via MiXCR, TCRdb re-called the multiplex PCR reads, giving one row per CDR3 protein. The sample shows 350,000 to 400,000 distinct CDR3 sequences, around 15% of them seen only once. Time point given: newly diagnosed GD, antithyroid drugs for less than 3 months. Scientists built the TCR library using RNA that was extracted from PBMCs. Germline V gene lookup returns CDR1 DFQATT and CDR2 SNEGSKA (reference sequence). The CDR3 is 11 amino acids. Trimming took 5 bases from V and 1 from J, leaving 3 bases between them. This clonotype came up many times. Its antigen is still unknown. The sample was also reused in another study, on T cells in Graves' hyperthyroidism and ophthalmopathy. That work states: First-round RT-PCR targeting the TCR CDR3 was performed with the HTBI primer set.

The V and J genes are TRBV20-1 and TRBJ2-1; D not resolved. The specimen comprised peripheral blood mononuclear cells (PBMCs), sampled at new diagnosis, from a patient treated with antithyroid drugs. This clonotype was sampled from a woman aged 18-29 years with Graves disease. The CDR3 is CSARSYNEQFF. The CDR3 DNA reads as TGCAGTGCTCGATCCTACAATGAGCAGTTCTTC.